These 6 T cell receptor beta chains were sequenced from one sample in a study of blood T cell repertoires in COVID-19. The assay was immunoSEQ multiplex PCR, and TCRdb's table has in-frame clones only and misses some. The data hold approximately 200,000 clones, with 70% to 90% observed a single time. Sequenced material: peripheral blood. The receptor source for this set is a man between 50 and 59 years old who had recovered from COVID-19.

The CDR3 protein is CASRKGLAEETQYF. The CDR3 DNA reads TGTGCCAGCAGAAAAGGACTAGCGGAAGAGACCCAGTACTTC. This sequence joins TRBV5-4 and TRBJ2-5, with 10 nucleotides matching TRBD2. Germline loops: CDR1 SGHNT, CDR2 YYREEE (reference sequence). V was pared by 5 bases and J by 3 bases, with 4 bases of the junction left unmatched. This CDR3 is 14 amino acids long.

V is TRBV30 and J is TRBJ2-1; 12 nucleotides match TRBD2. The CDR3 sequence is 15 residues long. Germline CDR1 GTSNPN, CDR2 SVGIG (reference sequence). The V segment lost 1 base and the J segment 7 bases; nucleotides outside the gene matches: 5. The CDR3 sequence is CAWSGTSGKGNEQFF. The CDR3 bases are TGTGCCTGGAGTGGGACTAGCGGGAAGGGTAATGAGCAGTTCTTC.

The chain joins TRBV19 to TRBJ2-1; TRBD2 matches 11 bases. The germline V gene encodes CDR1 LNHDA and CDR2 SQIVND (reference sequence). The CDR3 loop spans 15 amino acids. The V gene end was trimmed by 4 bases and the J gene end by 8 bases; junction bases not matched to a gene: 7. The CDR3 sequence is CASSKTSGMGDEQFF. The CDR3 bases are TGTGCCAGTAGTAAGACTAGCGGGATGGGGGATGAGCAGTTCTTC.

This clone appeared a single time. The chain is built from TRBV30 and TRBJ2-1; 10 bases map to TRBD2. V lost 3 bases to trimming and J lost 7 bases; unmatched junction nucleotides: 12. This CDR3 spans 16 amino acids. Germline assignment: CDR1 GTSNPN and CDR2 SVGIG (reference sequence). The CDR3 coding sequence is TGTGCCTGGAGCTCCCTACTAGCGGGACACCCGAATGAGCAGTTCTTC. Translating gives CAWSSLLAGHPNEQFF.

This clone has a single count. J is TRBJ1-1 and V is TRBV5-1, with unresolved D. The germline V gene encodes CDR1 SGHRS and CDR2 YFSETQ. The CDR3 totals 14 residues. Trimming removed 2 bases at V and 4 bases at J, with 12 bases between. CDR3 sequence (DNA): TGCGCCAGCAGCTTAGTAACCCCAGTCACTGAAGCTTTCTTT. It yields the protein CASSLVTPVTEAFF. Drawing the rest from reference TRBV5-1 and TRBJ1-1, the complete variable domain is KAGVTQTPRYLIKTRGQQVTLSCSPISGHRSVSWYQQTPGQGLQFLFEYFSETQRNKGNFPGRFSGRQFSNSRSEMNVSTLELGDSALYLCASSLVTPVTEAFFGQGTRLTVV.

This chain joins TRBV18 and TRBJ2-3; D perhaps matches TRBD2 (5 bases). Per germline, CDR1 KGHSH and CDR2 LQKENI. The CDR3 sequence is 16 residues long. V was trimmed by 5 bases and J by 0 bases, leaving 15 bases between them. CDR3 region: CASSSLAVTSTDTQYF. As DNA, the CDR3 is TGTGCCAGCTCATCCCTAGCAGTCACTAGCACAGATACGCAGTATTTT.